The 31 T cell receptor beta chains reported below all come from one sample, sequenced in a study of early stage breast cancer tumors. Using immunoSEQ multiplex PCR, the repertoire was profiled, and TCRdb retains in-frame clones only, with some absent. This sample yields more than 60,000 clones, of which around 85% are seen a single time; 3.5% belongs to the top ten. The specimen sequenced was blood. The source is a person aged 55 to 69 with breast cancer.

The genes are TRBV5-1 and TRBJ2-5; a possible D gene is TRBD2 (6 bases). Trimming left V 0 bases short and J 5 bases short, with 11 bases between. The CDR3 loop spans 14 amino acids. Germline V CDR1 and CDR2: SGHRS, YFSETQ. The CDR3: CASSLGSAGETQYF. DNA for the CDR3: TGCGCCAGCAGCTTGGGCTCGGCGGGGGAGACCCAGTACTTC.

This chain links TRBV7-3 with TRBJ2-5; D could derive from TRBD1 or TRBD2 (5 bases each). There are 16 residues in the CDR3. The germline V and J ends were trimmed by 5 bases and 4 bases, with 20 bases remaining between them. Germline-derived CDR1 and CDR2 are SGHTA and FQGTGA. Written as DNA, the CDR3 is TGTGCCAGCAGCCCCGGCCAGGTCGCGAGGGGAGAGACCCAGTACTTC. Its protein is CASSPGQVARGETQYF.

The chain carries TRBV5-4 and TRBJ1-3, with TRBD1 matching over 7 bases. The CDR3 has 12 amino acids. V lost 5 bases and J lost 6; bases outside the gene matches: 2. Germline V CDR1 and CDR2: SGHNT, YYREEE (reference sequence). CDR3 coding DNA: TGTGCCAGCAGTGACAGGGTAAACACCATATATTTT. Encoded protein: CASSDRVNTIYF.

A single count supports this clone. The chain has TRBV5-1 and TRBJ2-1; 8 bases line up with TRBD1. V was pared by 4 bases and J by 7 bases, with 10 bases of the junction left unmatched. This CDR3 has 15 residues. CDR1 and CDR2 (germline): SGHRS, YFSETQ. CDR3: CASSLGDRQGNEQFF. The CDR3 DNA reads as TGCGCCAGCAGCCTCGGGGACAGGCAAGGGAATGAGCAGTTCTTC.

This chain links TRBV19 with TRBJ2-3; D may match TRBD1 or TRBD2 (5 bases each). The V end was cut by 5 bases, the J end by 3 bases, with 18 bases between. The germline V gene encodes CDR1 LNHDA and CDR2 SQIVND (reference sequence). The CDR3 spans 16 residues. The CDR3 is CASSGDGAPQTDTQYF. The CDR3 region has the DNA TGTGCCAGTAGTGGGGACGGGGCTCCCCAAACAGATACGCAGTATTTT.

The V call is TRBV27, the J call TRBJ2-2; D is ambiguous. The CDR3 extends over 13 amino acids. Germline values: CDR1 MNHEY, CDR2 SMNVEV (reference sequence). The ends were cut back, 6 bases at V and 5 bases at J, with 10 bases in the middle. CDR3 bases: TGTGCCAGCAGCCTCATGGAGACCGGGGAGCTGTTTTTT. Its translation is CASSLMETGELFF.

V gene TRBV11-2 combines with J gene TRBJ2-5; 12 bases match TRBD2. This CDR3 is built from 19 residues. The germline gives CDR1 SGHAT, CDR2 FQNNGV. Losses at the gene ends were 5 bases for V and 5 bases for J; bases not matched to a gene: 18. CDR3 sequence: CASSLGLAGPYPGMETQYF. The CDR3, as DNA: TGTGCCAGCAGCCTAGGACTAGCGGGACCTTACCCGGGCATGGAGACCCAGTACTTC.

The chain uses TRBV6-1 and TRBJ2-2; the match to TRBD1 covers 9 bases. The CDR3 loop spans 14 amino acids. V lost 7 bases and J lost 5; bases outside the gene matches: 5. CDR1 MNHNS and CDR2 SASEGT come from the germline V gene. CDR3 bases: TGTGCCAGCAATTACAGGGGGCGAACCGGGGAGCTGTTTTTT. Its protein product is CASNYRGRTGELFF.

The chain couples TRBV7-8 to TRBJ2-5, with 10 bases that match TRBD2. The trim removed 1 base at V and 2 bases at J, leaving 7 bases unmatched. The CDR3 spans 17 residues. In germline, CDR1 is SGHVS, CDR2 FQNEAQ. The CDR3: CASSLDRSGGAQETQYF. The CDR3 DNA follows: TGTGCCAGCAGCTTAGACAGGAGCGGGGGGGCACAAGAGACCCAGTACTTC.

The chain has TRBV5-4 and TRBJ2-1; D is possibly TRBD1 or TRBD2 (5 bases each). Trimming removed 4 bases from V and 8 bases from J, with 19 bases in between. CDR3 size: 15 residues. Germline lookup yields CDR1 SGHNT and CDR2 YYREEE (reference sequence). The CDR3 bases are TGTGCCAGCAGCGCCCGGGACCCCCAGCCAGATGAGCAGTTCTTC. Its protein is CASSARDPQPDEQFF.

This chain connects TRBV11-3 to TRBJ2-3, with TRBD1 identical over 7 bases. Germline V gene lookup returns CDR1 SGHNT and CDR2 YENEEA. The CDR3 runs 14 residues. The junction had 1 base not matched to a gene; V was cut back by 1 base and J by 3 bases. CDR3 region: CASSLGGQTDTQYF. The DNA for the CDR3 is TGTGCCAGCAGCTTAGGGGGACAGACAGATACGCAGTATTTT.

A few counts support this clone. The rearrangement joins TRBV5-7 to TRBJ1-5; tentatively, D is TRBD1 (6 bases). TRBV5-7 is placed among ORFs of uncertain function. CDR3 length equals 14 residues. Trimming stripped 0 bases from V and 5 bases from J, with 9 bases between. CDR3 loop: CASSLAKGDQPQHF. The CDR3 nucleotides read TGTGCCAGCAGCTTGGCCAAGGGGGATCAGCCCCAGCATTTT.

The chain carries TRBV30 and TRBJ2-7; D possibly corresponds to TRBD2 (6 bases). Germline V gene sequence: CDR1 GTSNPN, CDR2 SVGIG (reference sequence). CDR3 length equals 16 residues. The ends were cut back, 0 bases at V and 4 bases at J, with 19 bases in the middle. CDR3: CAWSVNNGGPFYEQYF. CDR3 sequence (DNA): TGTGCCTGGAGTGTCAATAACGGGGGACCCTTTTACGAGCAGTACTTC.

This clone has just one count. The CDR3 region is CASSLAQQETQYF. As DNA, the CDR3 is TGTGCCAGCTCTCTAGCCCAGCAAGAGACCCAGTACTTC. V gene TRBV18 combines with J gene TRBJ2-5; D is possibly TRBD2 (5 bases). V was trimmed by 6 bases and J by 2 bases, leaving 10 bases between them. Germline V lookup: CDR1 KGHSH, CDR2 LQKENI. This CDR3 region has 13 residues.

This sequence joins TRBV30 and TRBJ2-1; 7 bases map to TRBD1. Unmatched junction bases numbered 11, after V lost 8 bases and J lost 7 bases. Germline V gene data show CDR1 as GTSNPN and CDR2 as SVGIG (reference sequence). The CDR3 runs 13 residues. DNA for the CDR3: TGTGCCCGAGATCGACAGGGAGTAAATGAGCAGTTCTTC. Translated, it gives CARDRQGVNEQFF.

The rearrangement uses TRBV28 and TRBJ2-6; D call uncertain. This CDR3 is 12 amino acids long. V was trimmed by 6 bases and J by 2 bases, leaving 2 bases between them. Germline-derived CDR1 and CDR2 are MDHEN and SYDVKM. The CDR3 DNA reads TGTGCCAGCAGAACTGGGGCCAACGTCCTGACTTTC. It specifies CASRTGANVLTF. Together with reference TRBV28 and TRBJ2-6, the CDR3 gives the full variable domain: DVKVTQSSRYLVKRTGEKVFLECVQDMDHENMFWYRQDPGLGLRLIYFSYDVKMKEKGDIPEGYSVSREKKERFSLILESASTNQTSMYLCASRTGANVLTFGAGSRLTVL.

V gene TRBV4-1 combines with J gene TRBJ1-4; D call uncertain. Trimming left V 1 base short and J 7 bases short, with 10 bases between. CDR1 and CDR2 (germline): MGHRA, YSYEKL. The CDR3 runs 14 residues. CDR3 loop: CASSQGGQAEKLFF. CDR3 DNA: TGCGCCAGCAGCCAAGGCGGGCAAGCTGAAAAACTGTTTTTT.

This rearrangement joins TRBV18 to TRBJ1-3; no reliable D call. The germline gives CDR1 KGHSH, CDR2 LQKENI. The CDR3 extends over 13 amino acids. V lost 3 bases, J lost 5 bases, and 8 bases lay in between. CDR3 residues: CASSPDARNTIYF. The CDR3 coding sequence is TGTGCCAGCTCACCCGACGCCCGAAACACCATATATTTT.

The table lists this clone with many counts. The V gene is TRBV11-2, the J gene TRBJ2-2; the match to TRBD2 covers 10 bases. This CDR3 spans 17 amino acids. Per the germline V gene, CDR1 is SGHAT and CDR2 is FQNNGV. J lost 0 bases, V lost 5 bases, and 6 bases had no gene match. CDR3 nucleotides: TGTGCCAGCAGCGAACTAGCGGGGTCAGCGAACACCGGGGAGCTGTTTTTT. Encoded protein: CASSELAGSANTGELFF.

The V gene is TRBV28, the J gene TRBJ1-2; D is unresolved. This CDR3 is 10 amino acids long. The germline V and J ends were trimmed by 4 bases and 6 bases, with 3 bases remaining between them. CDR1 MDHEN and CDR2 SYDVKM come from the germline V gene. As DNA, the CDR3 is TGTGCCAGCAGTTCCGATGGCTACACCTTC. This encodes CASSSDGYTF.

The V and J genes are TRBV7-9 and TRBJ2-5, with D possibly being TRBD1 (6 bases). The CDR3 extends over 14 amino acids. Looked up from germline, CDR1 is SEHNR and CDR2 is FQNEAQ (reference sequence). Deletions cut 4 bases from V and 5 bases from J, with 14 bases between. CDR3: CASSYAKGEETQYF. In nucleotides, the CDR3 is TGTGCCAGCAGCTATGCAAAGGGGGAGGAGACCCAGTACTTC. Full variable domain (rest looked up from reference TRBV7-9 and TRBJ2-5): DTGVSQNPRHKITKRGQNVTFRCDPISEHNRLYWYRQTLGQGPEFLTYFQNEAQLEKSRLLSDRFSAERPKGSFSTLEIQRTEQGDSAMYLCASSYAKGEETQYFGPGTRLLVL.

The chain recombines TRBV28 with TRBJ1-1; the D is unclear. The CDR3 loop spans 13 amino acids. Germline V gene data show CDR1 as MDHEN and CDR2 as SYDVKM. The V and J ends lost 5 bases and 12 bases respectively, with 19 bases between them. The CDR3 nucleotides read TGTGCCAGCAGTCCCAAGTTAGGAGGGAGTTCTTTCTTT. Protein product: CASSPKLGGSSFF.

The chain links TRBV13 to TRBJ2-1, with a possible D match to TRBD2 (6 bases). V was clipped by 4 bases and J by 8 bases, with 12 bases between them. The germline V gene has CDR1 PRHDT and CDR2 FYEKMQ (reference sequence). The CDR3 extends over 13 amino acids. The CDR3 bases are TGTGCCAGCAGCTCGGGACTGGGGGATGAGCAGTTCTTC. It encodes CASSSGLGDEQFF.

The V and J genes are TRBV7-2 and TRBJ1-1; 7 bases map to TRBD1. After removal of 5 bases from V and 0 bases from J, the junction contained 3 bases not matched to a gene. CDR1 and CDR2 (germline): SGHTA, FQGNSA. The CDR3 loop spans 14 amino acids. The CDR3, as DNA: TGTGCCAGCAGCCAGGGGGGTGTGAACACTGAAGCTTTCTTT. Translation gives CASSQGGVNTEAFF.

The rearrangement uses TRBV19 and TRBJ2-7; tentative D call: TRBD1 (7 bases). This CDR3 comprises 13 residues. The germline V and J ends were trimmed by 7 bases and 6 bases, with 16 bases remaining between them. Per the germline V gene, CDR1 is LNHDA and CDR2 is SQIVND (reference sequence). The CDR3 loop is CASNPGGPSEQYF. The CDR3 nucleotides read TGTGCCAGTAATCCAGGGGGGCCGTCCGAGCAGTACTTC.

The chain employs TRBV27 and TRBJ2-5; 14 bases align to TRBD2. The V gene end was trimmed by 5 bases and the J gene end by 5 bases; junction bases not matched to a gene: 7. CDR3 size: 16 residues. Per the germline V gene, CDR1 is MNHEY and CDR2 is SMNVEV (reference sequence). CDR3 region: CASSRGTSGRSETQYF. DNA for the CDR3: TGTGCCAGCAGTAGAGGGACTAGCGGGAGATCTGAGACCCAGTACTTC.

The chain joins TRBV5-4 to TRBJ2-7, with 10 bases that match TRBD1. From germline, CDR1 is SGHNT and CDR2 YYREEE (reference sequence). This CDR3 contains 14 residues. J gave up 6 bases and V 4 bases, and 7 bases lay outside the gene matches. The chain's CDR3 is CASSADRGMIEQYF. The CDR3 DNA is TGTGCCAGCAGCGCGGACAGGGGGATGATCGAGCAGTACTTC.

The chain carries TRBV6-4 and TRBJ1-2; 8 bases fit TRBD1. J was trimmed by 9 bases and V by 3 bases; bases with no gene match: 12. Germline CDR1 and CDR2: MRHNA and SNTAGT. The CDR3 runs 15 residues. The CDR3 sequence is CASSDPTGGFRSYTF. CDR3 bases: TGTGCCAGCAGTGATCCTACAGGGGGGTTTCGAAGCTACACCTTC.

This clone was seen a few times. Here the CDR3 DNA reads TGCGCCAGCAGCGACCAGGGTGGACAGCCCCAGCATTTT. It encodes CASSDQGGQPQHF. The chain is built from TRBV5-1 and TRBJ1-5; weak D call: TRBD1 (5 bases). This CDR3 has 13 amino acids. V lost 4 bases and J lost 7, with 12 bases in between. Germline lookup yields CDR1 SGHRS and CDR2 YFSETQ.

V is TRBV5-1 and J is TRBJ2-7; the D gene is possibly TRBD2 (5 bases). Germline lookup yields CDR1 SGHRS and CDR2 YFSETQ. Trimming pared 0 bases from V and 6 bases from J, leaving 13 bases between. CDR3 length equals 14 residues. The CDR3 reads CASSLVGSPGEQYF. CDR3 sequence (DNA): TGCGCCAGCAGCTTGGTTGGGAGCCCGGGCGAGCAGTACTTC. Variable domain in full (rest from reference TRBV5-1 and TRBJ2-7): KAGVTQTPRYLIKTRGQQVTLSCSPISGHRSVSWYQQTPGQGLQFLFEYFSETQRNKGNFPGRFSGRQFSNSRSEMNVSTLELGDSALYLCASSLVGSPGEQYFGPGTRLTVT.

The J gene is TRBJ1-5, the V gene TRBV5-6; weak D call: TRBD1 (6 bases). The CDR3 is 14 amino acids. Germline V gene data show CDR1 as SGHDT and CDR2 as YYEEEE. The ends were cut back, 4 bases at V and 4 bases at J, with 12 bases in the middle. The CDR3 protein is CASSQMTGNQPQHF. In DNA form, the CDR3 reads TGTGCCAGCAGCCAAATGACAGGTAATCAGCCCCAGCATTTT.